One sample yielded the 19 T cell receptor beta chains listed below, sequenced in a study of blood T cell repertoires in COVID-19. The method was immunoSEQ multiplex PCR; TCRdb's version includes in-frame clones alone and lacks a portion of them. This sample has roughly 150,000 clones; around 89% occur once, and the top ten carry over 2.5%. Material for sequencing was peripheral blood. The receptors were sampled from a man aged 55 to 70 with active or convalescent COVID-19.

The V and J genes are TRBV4-2 and TRBJ1-5, with D unresolved. The CDR3 has 16 amino acids. V gave up 0 bases and J gave up 3 bases, with 12 bases separating them. In germline, CDR1 is LGHNA, CDR2 YNFKEQ. CDR3 protein: CASSQEVEFYNQPQHF. The CDR3 coding sequence is TGTGCCAGCAGCCAAGAAGTCGAGTTCTACAATCAGCCCCAGCATTTT.

V usage is TRBV7-2 and J usage is TRBJ2-7; D might be TRBD2 (5 bases). The V gene lost 4 bases and the J gene lost 2 bases, with 18 bases spanning the gap. Germline CDR1 and CDR2: SGHTA and FQGNSA. This CDR3 spans 16 amino acids. This CDR3 reads CASSSTGMGSAYEQYF. The CDR3 region has the DNA TGTGCCAGCAGCTCGACCGGGATGGGTAGTGCCTACGAGCAGTACTTC.

Of note for this clone: This CDR3 is also generated by other DNA sequences in the sample. The V and J genes are TRBV18 and TRBJ2-7, with TRBD1 identical over 9 bases. This CDR3 has 14 residues. Germline assignment: CDR1 KGHSH and CDR2 LQKENI. Trimming cost V 3 bases and J 4 bases; bases outside gene matches: 4. CDR3: CASSPGQGLYEQYF. The CDR3 bases are TGTGCCAGCTCACCGGGACAGGGTTTGTACGAGCAGTACTTC.

The CDR3 nucleotides read TGTGCCAGTAGTATCCGGGACACGTACACAGATACGCAGTATTTT. Translated, it gives CASSIRDTYTDTQYF. The gene calls are TRBV19 and TRBJ2-3, with D perhaps matching TRBD1 (6 bases). Germline CDR1 and CDR2: LNHDA and SQIVND (reference sequence). The CDR3 length is 15 residues. Between the trimmed V and J ends, which lost 3 bases and 2 bases, there was a span of 12 bases.

CDR3 bases: TGTGCCAGCAGTGCGGGGGGTGGCAGGGGATCAACCTACGAGCAGTACTTC. Translation gives CASSAGGGRGSTYEQYF. The chain has TRBV2 and TRBJ2-7; D is possibly TRBD2 (7 bases). In germline, CDR1 is SNHLY, CDR2 FYNNEI. V was pared by 4 bases and J by 2 bases, with 21 bases between. The CDR3 loop spans 17 amino acids.

J is TRBJ1-3 and V is TRBV7-2; D gene unclear. Trimming left V 2 bases short and J 9 bases short, with 14 bases between. CDR1 and CDR2 (germline): SGHTA, FQGNSA. The CDR3 spans 14 residues. For the CDR3, the DNA is TGTGCCAGCAGCTTATATCGGGATGGTCTCACCATATATTTT. Amino acid sequence: CASSLYRDGLTIYF. Together with reference TRBV7-2 and TRBJ1-3, the CDR3 gives the full variable domain: GAGVSQSPSNKVTEKGKDVELRCDPISGHTALYWYRQSLGQGLEFLIYFQGNSAPDKSGLPSDRFSAERTGGSVSTLTIQRTQQEDSAVYLCASSLYRDGLTIYFGEGSWLTVV.

V is TRBV28 and J is TRBJ1-1; maybe TRBD1 (6 bases). The CDR3 is 13 residues long. The V end lost 6 bases, the J end lost 8 bases, and 16 bases lay between the germline ends. The germline CDR1 and CDR2 sequences are MDHEN and SYDVKM. The CDR3 is CASRGQGTPEAFF. The CDR3 nucleotides are TGTGCCAGCAGGGGGCAGGGGACACCGGAAGCTTTCTTT. Full variable domain (remainder filled in from reference TRBV28 and TRBJ1-1): DVKVTQSSRYLVKRTGEKVFLECVQDMDHENMFWYRQDPGLGLRLIYFSYDVKMKEKGDIPEGYSVSREKKERFSLILESASTNQTSMYLCASRGQGTPEAFFGQGTRLTVV.

The rearrangement links TRBV4-2 to TRBJ2-2; tentative D call: TRBD2 (5 bases). The ends were cut back, 1 base at V and 3 bases at J, with 12 bases in the middle. Per germline, CDR1 LGHNA and CDR2 YNFKEQ. This CDR3 comprises 16 residues. In DNA, the CDR3 is TGTGCCAGCAGCCAAGCTTCTAGCAGGCACACCGGGGAGCTGTTTTTT. Its protein product is CASSQASSRHTGELFF.

The chain links TRBV30 to TRBJ1-6; D gene uncertain. Germline assignment: CDR1 GTSNPN and CDR2 SVGIG (reference sequence). Deletions cut 5 bases from V and 6 bases from J, with 11 bases between. The CDR3 is made up of 13 amino acids. The DNA for the CDR3 is TGTGCCTGGGCTGGGAGGGTTAATTCACCCCTCCACTTT. It translates to CAWAGRVNSPLHF.

This rearrangement joins TRBV7-9 to TRBJ2-1; the D is unclear. Trimming took off 4 bases at V and 10 bases at J, with 17 bases between the two ends. The CDR3 has 14 amino acids. In germline, CDR1 is SEHNR, CDR2 FQNEAQ (reference sequence). The CDR3 spells CASSSTEVNGEQFF. The CDR3 nucleotides are TGTGCCAGCAGCTCAACCGAGGTGAACGGGGAGCAGTTCTTC. Based on the CDR3 plus reference TRBV7-9 and TRBJ2-1, the full variable domain is DTGVSQNPRHKITKRGQNVTFRCDPISEHNRLYWYRQTLGQGPEFLTYFQNEAQLEKSRLLSDRFSAERPKGSFSTLEIQRTEQGDSAMYLCASSSTEVNGEQFFGPGTRLTVL.

The table lists this clone with a few counts. The chain combines TRBV28 with TRBJ1-1, with 8 bases lining up with TRBD1. V trimming: 6 bases; J trimming: 5 bases; junction bases outside the gene matches: 11. CDR1 and CDR2 (germline): MDHEN, SYDVKM. This CDR3 is 15 amino acids long. The CDR3 DNA reads as TGTGCCAGCAGGGACGACAGGGGAAGGGGTACTGAAGCTTTCTTT. It translates to CASRDDRGRGTEAFF.

V usage is TRBV19 and J usage is TRBJ1-4; 7 bases agree with TRBD1. The germline gives CDR1 LNHDA, CDR2 SQIVND (reference sequence). The junction had 4 bases not matched to a gene; V was cut back by 7 bases and J by 5 bases. This CDR3 is 13 amino acids long. CDR3 protein: CASNRGRNEKLFF. The CDR3 DNA reads as TGTGCCAGTAACAGGGGCCGCAATGAAAAACTGTTTTTT.

For this clone: Germline is not matched at one junction end, which may reflect a read error. V gene TRBV7-9 combines with J gene TRBJ2-1; 11 bases match TRBD2. Germline V gives CDR1 SEHNR, CDR2 FQNEAQ (reference sequence). This CDR3 spans 15 amino acids. CDR3 residues: CASSIAGGPINEQFF. CDR3 sequence (DNA): TGTGCCAGCAGCATAGCGGGAGGGCCCATTAATGAGCAGTTCTTC.

V is TRBV7-2 and J is TRBJ2-1, with 8 bases that match TRBD2. CDR3 length: 14 amino acids. V was clipped by 1 base and J by 12 bases; unmatched bases: 8. The germline gives CDR1 SGHTA, CDR2 FQGNSA. CDR3 amino acids: CASSLGSAGGLQFF. CDR3 nucleotides: TGTGCCAGCAGCTTAGGATCGGCGGGAGGTTTGCAGTTCTTC.

The rearrangement links TRBV11-2 to TRBJ2-7, with TRBD1 matching over 9 bases. In germline, CDR1 is SGHAT, CDR2 FQNNGV. This CDR3 spans 16 amino acids. The J segment lost 4 bases and the V segment lost 3 bases, leaving 10 bases of the junction unmatched. For the CDR3, the DNA is TGTGCCAGCAGCTTTGGGCCAGGACAGGGGTCGTACGAGCAGTACTTC. It translates to CASSFGPGQGSYEQYF.

The chain employs TRBV4-1 and TRBJ2-5, with TRBD1 matching over 7 bases. Unmatched junction bases numbered 3, after V lost 1 base and J lost 4 bases. The length of the CDR3 is 14 residues. Germline V gene lookup returns CDR1 MGHRA and CDR2 YSYEKL. CDR3: CASSQVTGPETQYF. In DNA, the CDR3 is TGCGCCAGCAGCCAAGTGACAGGGCCAGAGACCCAGTACTTC.

The chain is built from TRBV4-2 and TRBJ2-4; D perhaps matches TRBD2 (5 bases). The CDR3 totals 14 residues. Germline CDR1 and CDR2: LGHNA and YNFKEQ. The V and J ends lost 1 base and 9 bases respectively, with 13 bases between them. The CDR3 loop is CASSQVRGEGIQYF. CDR3 sequence (DNA): TGTGCCAGCAGCCAAGTACGGGGAGAAGGCATTCAGTACTTC.

The gene calls are TRBV15 and TRBJ2-5; 7 bases are shared with TRBD2. This CDR3 comprises 14 residues. From germline, CDR1 is LNHNV and CDR2 YYDKDF (reference sequence). V was pared by 5 bases and J by 5 bases, with 8 bases of the junction left unmatched. Written as DNA, the CDR3 is TGTGCCACCAGCTTTCGCGGGAGAGGGGAGACCCAGTACTTC. Translation: CATSFRGRGETQYF.

The V and J genes are TRBV5-4 and TRBJ2-1, with 8 bases that match TRBD1. The CDR3 contains 14 residues. V shed 3 bases and J 3 bases; nucleotides not matched to a gene: 2. CDR1 and CDR2 from the germline V gene are SGHNT and YYREEE (reference sequence). The CDR3 loop reads CASSSGGGYNEQFF. Here the CDR3 DNA reads TGTGCCAGCAGCTCAGGGGGCGGCTACAATGAGCAGTTCTTC. Variable domain in full (rest from reference TRBV5-4 and TRBJ2-1): ETGVTQSPTHLIKTRGQQVTLRCSSQSGHNTVSWYQQALGQGPQFIFQYYREEENGRGNFPPRFSGLQFPNYSSELNVNALELDDSALYLCASSSGGGYNEQFFGPGTRLTVL.